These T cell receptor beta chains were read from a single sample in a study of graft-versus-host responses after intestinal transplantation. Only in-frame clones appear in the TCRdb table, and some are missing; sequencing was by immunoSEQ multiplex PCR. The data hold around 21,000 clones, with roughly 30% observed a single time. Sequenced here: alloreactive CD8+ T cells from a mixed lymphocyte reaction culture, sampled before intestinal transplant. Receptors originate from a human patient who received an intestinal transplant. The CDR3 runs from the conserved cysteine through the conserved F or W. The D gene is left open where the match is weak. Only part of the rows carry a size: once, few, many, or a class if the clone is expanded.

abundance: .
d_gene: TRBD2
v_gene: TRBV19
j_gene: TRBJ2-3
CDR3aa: CASSSGLAGGFTDTQYF
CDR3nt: TGTGCCAGTAGCTCCGGACTAGCGGGGGGCTTCACAGATACGCAGTATTTT

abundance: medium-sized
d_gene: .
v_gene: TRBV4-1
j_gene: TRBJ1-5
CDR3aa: CASSQETGGNQPQHF
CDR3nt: TGCGCCAGCAGCCAAGAGACAGGCGGCAATCAGCCCCAGCATTTT

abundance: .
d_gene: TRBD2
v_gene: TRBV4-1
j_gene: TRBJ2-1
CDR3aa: CASSQGPGLAGYNEQFF
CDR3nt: TGCGCCAGCAGCCAGGGTCCGGGACTAGCGGGATACAATGAGCAGTTCTTC

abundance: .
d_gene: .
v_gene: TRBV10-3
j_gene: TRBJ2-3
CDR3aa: CAISDTTGYYSTDTQYF
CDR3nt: TGTGCCATCAGTGATACTACAGGGTACTATAGCACAGATACGCAGTATTTT

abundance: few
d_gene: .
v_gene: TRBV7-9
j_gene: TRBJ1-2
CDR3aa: CASSLVYSISGYTF
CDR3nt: TGTGCCAGCAGCTTAGTATACAGTATTAGCGGCTACACCTTC

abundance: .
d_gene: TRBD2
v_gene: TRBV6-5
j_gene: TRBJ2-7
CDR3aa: CASGGGEQYF
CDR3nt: TGTGCCAGCGGGGGGGGCGAGCAGTACTTC

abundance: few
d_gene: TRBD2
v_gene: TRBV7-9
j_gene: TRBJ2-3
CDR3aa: CASSSSTSGGLKTDTQYF
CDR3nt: TGTGCCAGCAGCTCTTCTACTAGCGGGGGGTTAAAAACAGATACGCAGTATTTT

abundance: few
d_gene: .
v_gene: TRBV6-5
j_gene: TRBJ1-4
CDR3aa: CASSYGQELFF
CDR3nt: TGTGCCAGCAGTTACGGGCAGGAACTGTTTTTT

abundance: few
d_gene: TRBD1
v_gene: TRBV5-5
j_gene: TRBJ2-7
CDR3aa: CASSLAWGQFGEQYF
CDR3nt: TGTGCCAGCAGCTTGGCGTGGGGACAGTTTGGCGAGCAGTACTTC

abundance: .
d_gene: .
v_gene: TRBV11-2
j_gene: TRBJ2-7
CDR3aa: CASSSDGVGQYF
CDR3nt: TGTGCCAGCAGCTCCGACGGCGTGGGGCAGTACTTC